This is a list of T cell receptor beta chains from one sample in a study of immune evolution from preneoplasia to lung adenocarcinoma. Profiling relied on immunoSEQ multiplex PCR, and the TCRdb table lists in-frame clones only, not all of them. The sample shows about 11,000 clones, roughly 90% of them seen only once. The sequencing sample was made of FFPE invasive lung adenocarcinoma tissue. The receptors originated from a person between 70 and 80 years old with invasive lung adenocarcinoma. CDR3s include the opening cysteine and the closing phenylalanine or tryptophan. Each record gives: clone size, J gene, V gene, CDR3 protein. The size field is filled for only some rows; it gives once, few, many or a size class.

.,TRBJ2-5,TRBV9,CASSPRWGFGETQYF
.,TRBJ2-7,TRBV12-5,CASGVSPSYEQYF
.,TRBJ2-1,TRBV6-6,CASSHQGNRDEQFF
.,TRBJ2-5,TRBV7-2,CASSFSRETQYF
.,TRBJ2-7,TRBV30,CAWSETGGIYEQYF
.,TRBJ2-6,TRBV28,CASRQGPSGANVLTF
.,TRBJ1-5,TRBV2,CASSYRDSNQPQHF
.,TRBJ1-1,TRBV7-2,CASSLGAQAWNTEAFF
.,TRBJ2-7,TRBV4-2,CASSQDSPRLAPVGEQYF
.,TRBJ2-2,TRBV6-5,CASSPGTGELFF
.,TRBJ1-4,TRBV7-9,CASSFTGGKLFF
.,TRBJ1-5,TRBV28,CASRTGLYSNQPQHF
once,TRBJ2-1,TRBV7-2,CASSSGLAGTYNEQFF
.,TRBJ2-6,TRBV18,CASSPPGSGANVLTF
few,TRBJ2-7,TRBV7-3,CASSLLAGGMEEQYF
.,TRBJ2-7,TRBV18,CASSPPFFSGRSYEQYF
.,TRBJ1-1,TRBV5-1,CASSYLSTVNTEAFF
once,TRBJ2-7,TRBV7-2,CASSLAGGGFYEQYF
.,TRBJ1-4,TRBV4-2,CASSHKATETGMNEKLFF
.,TRBJ2-5,TRBV4-2,CASSQEAGTPQETQYF
once,TRBJ2-5,TRBV27,CASRQVGGQRETQYF
.,TRBJ1-1,TRBV9,CASSVGTGYTEAFF
.,TRBJ1-1,TRBV7-2,CASSARVLEREAFF
.,TRBJ2-1,TRBV11-1,CASSLRALAGGSYNEQFF
.,TRBJ1-2,TRBV29-1,CSHWSEGGYTF
.,TRBJ2-2,TRBV2,CASSAGKRGGTGELFF
few,TRBJ1-2,TRBV10-3,CAIKGPGGNYGYTF
.,TRBJ2-5,TRBV2,CASSVSGGRQETQYF
.,TRBJ2-7,TRBV10-3,CAISGLEGTSGGSSYEQYF
.,TRBJ1-2,TRBV5-1,CASSLGGTDGGFYGYTF
few,TRBJ2-7,TRBV6-1,CASSASEHTTYEQYF
.,TRBJ1-1,TRBV5-1,CASSYTGPRNTEAFF
.,TRBJ2-3,TRBV28,CASSLRAGDTQYF
.,TRBJ2-3,TRBV6-1,CASSEFGGAGTDTQYF
few,TRBJ1-1,TRBV6-5,CASSYSGWDTEAFF
.,.,TRBV11-3,CASSLSSGTYEQYF
.,TRBJ2-3,TRBV7-8,CASTKNAFDRGRDTQYF
.,TRBJ2-5,TRBV15,CATSSRGGGETQYF
once,TRBJ1-1,TRBV28,CASSLGFSEAFF
once,TRBJ2-6,TRBV9,CASSVGARGLPGANVLTF
.,TRBJ1-2,TRBV16,CASSQSPASNYGYTF
.,TRBJ2-3,TRBV5-6,CASRPRAGEGDTQYF
.,TRBJ2-3,TRBV5-1,CASSLAPGSTDTQYF
few,TRBJ1-2,TRBV30,CACWTGRGYGYTF
.,TRBJ2-1,TRBV10-1,CASKGSGGAFRDEQFF
.,TRBJ2-1,TRBV28,CASSLSRGYNEQFF
.,TRBJ1-1,TRBV29-1,CSARGQTRGAFF
.,TRBJ1-5,TRBV2,CASSADSNQPQHF